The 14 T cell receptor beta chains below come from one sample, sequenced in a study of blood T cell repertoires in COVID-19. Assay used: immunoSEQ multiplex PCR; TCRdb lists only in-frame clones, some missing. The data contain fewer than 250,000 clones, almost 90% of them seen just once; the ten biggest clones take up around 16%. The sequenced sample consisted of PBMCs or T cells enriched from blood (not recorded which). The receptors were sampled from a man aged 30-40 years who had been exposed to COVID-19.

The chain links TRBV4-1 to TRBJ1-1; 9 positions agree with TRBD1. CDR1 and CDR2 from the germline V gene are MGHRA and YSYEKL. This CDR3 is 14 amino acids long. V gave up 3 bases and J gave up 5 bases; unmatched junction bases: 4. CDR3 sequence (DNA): TGCGCCAGCAGCCATCCCGGGACAGGGACTGAAGCTTTCTTT. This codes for CASSHPGTGTEAFF.

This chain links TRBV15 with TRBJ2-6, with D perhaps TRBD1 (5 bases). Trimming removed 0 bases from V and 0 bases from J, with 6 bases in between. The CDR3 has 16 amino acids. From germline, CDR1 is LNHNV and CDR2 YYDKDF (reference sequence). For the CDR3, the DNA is TGTGCCACCAGCAGAGAAAGGGGCTCTGGGGCCAACGTCCTGACTTTC. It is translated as CATSRERGSGANVLTF.

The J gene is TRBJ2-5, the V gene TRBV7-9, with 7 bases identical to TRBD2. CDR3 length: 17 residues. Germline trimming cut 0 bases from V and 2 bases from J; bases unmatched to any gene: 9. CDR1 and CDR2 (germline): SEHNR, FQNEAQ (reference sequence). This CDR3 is CASSLARSGTRQETQYF. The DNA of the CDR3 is TGTGCCAGCAGCTTAGCGCGAAGCGGGACCCGTCAAGAGACCCAGTACTTC.

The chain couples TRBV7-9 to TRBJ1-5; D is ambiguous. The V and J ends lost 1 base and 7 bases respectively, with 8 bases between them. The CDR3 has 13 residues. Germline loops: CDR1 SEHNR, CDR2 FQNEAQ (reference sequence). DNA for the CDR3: TGTGCCAGCAGCTTAGGGAGCGACCAGCCCCAGCATTTT. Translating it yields CASSLGSDQPQHF.

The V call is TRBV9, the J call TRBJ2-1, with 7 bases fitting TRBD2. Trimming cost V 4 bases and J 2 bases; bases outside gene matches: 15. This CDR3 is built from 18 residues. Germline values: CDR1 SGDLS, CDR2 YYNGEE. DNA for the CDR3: TGTGCCAGCAGCCTAAGGGTAAGCGGGGCCTCCCCCTACAATGAGCAGTTCTTC. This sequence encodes CASSLRVSGASPYNEQFF.

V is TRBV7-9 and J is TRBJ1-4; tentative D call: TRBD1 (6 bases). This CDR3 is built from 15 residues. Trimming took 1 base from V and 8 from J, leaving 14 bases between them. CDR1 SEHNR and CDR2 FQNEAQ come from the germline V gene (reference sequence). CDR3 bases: TGTGCCAGCAGCTTAGGACAGGAGTTAGGGGAAAAACTGTTTTTT. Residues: CASSLGQELGEKLFF.

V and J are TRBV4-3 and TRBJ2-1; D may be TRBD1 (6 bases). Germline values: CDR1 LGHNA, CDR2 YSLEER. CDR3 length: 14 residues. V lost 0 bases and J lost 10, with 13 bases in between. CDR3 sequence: CASSQDTGHGEQFF. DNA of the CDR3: TGCGCCAGCAGCCAAGATACAGGGCATGGCGAGCAGTTCTTC.

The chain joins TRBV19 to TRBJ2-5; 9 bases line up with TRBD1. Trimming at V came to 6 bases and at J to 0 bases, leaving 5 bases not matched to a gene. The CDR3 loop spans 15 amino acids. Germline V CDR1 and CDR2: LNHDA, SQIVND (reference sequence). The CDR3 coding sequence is TGTGCCAGTAGCACCGGGACAGGGTACCAAGAGACCCAGTACTTC. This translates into CASSTGTGYQETQYF. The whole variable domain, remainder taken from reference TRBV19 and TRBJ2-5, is DGGITQSPKYLFRKEGQNVTLSCEQNLNHDAMYWYRQDPGQGLRLIYYSQIVNDFQKGDIAEGYSVSREKKESFPLTVTSAQKNPTAFYLCASSTGTGYQETQYFGPGTRLLVL.

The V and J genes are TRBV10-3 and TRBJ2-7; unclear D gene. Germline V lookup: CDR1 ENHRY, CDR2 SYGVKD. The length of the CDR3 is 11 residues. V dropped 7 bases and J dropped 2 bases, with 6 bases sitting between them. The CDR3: CAIILTYEQYF. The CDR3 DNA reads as TGTGCCATCATTTTAACCTACGAGCAGTACTTC.

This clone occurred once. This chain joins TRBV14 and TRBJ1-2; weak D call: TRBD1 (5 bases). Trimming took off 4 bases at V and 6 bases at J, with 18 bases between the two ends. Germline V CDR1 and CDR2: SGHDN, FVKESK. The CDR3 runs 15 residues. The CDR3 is CASSRIQDRLNGYTF. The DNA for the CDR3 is TGTGCCAGCAGCCGAATCCAAGACAGACTCAATGGCTACACCTTC.

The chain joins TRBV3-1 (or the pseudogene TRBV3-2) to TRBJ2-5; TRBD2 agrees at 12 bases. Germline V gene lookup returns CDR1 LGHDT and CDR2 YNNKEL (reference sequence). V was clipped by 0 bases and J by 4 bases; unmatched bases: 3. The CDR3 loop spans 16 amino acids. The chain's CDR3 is CASSQESTSGGETQYF. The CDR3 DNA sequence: TGTGCCAGCAGCCAAGAGTCGACTAGCGGGGGAGAGACCCAGTACTTC.

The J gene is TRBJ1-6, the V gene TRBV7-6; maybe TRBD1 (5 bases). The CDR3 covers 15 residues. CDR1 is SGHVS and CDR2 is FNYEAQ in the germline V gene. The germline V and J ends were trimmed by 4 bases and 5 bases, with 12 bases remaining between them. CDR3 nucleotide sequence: TGTGCCAGCAGCTCCCGGAGACAGAATAATTCACCCCTCCACTTT. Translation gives CASSSRRQNNSPLHF.

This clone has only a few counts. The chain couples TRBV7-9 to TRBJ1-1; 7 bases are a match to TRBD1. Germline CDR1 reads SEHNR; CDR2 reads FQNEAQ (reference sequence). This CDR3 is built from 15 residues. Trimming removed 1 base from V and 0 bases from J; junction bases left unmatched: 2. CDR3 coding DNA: TGTGCCAGCAGCTTAGGGACAGGTCTGAACACTGAAGCTTTCTTT. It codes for CASSLGTGLNTEAFF.

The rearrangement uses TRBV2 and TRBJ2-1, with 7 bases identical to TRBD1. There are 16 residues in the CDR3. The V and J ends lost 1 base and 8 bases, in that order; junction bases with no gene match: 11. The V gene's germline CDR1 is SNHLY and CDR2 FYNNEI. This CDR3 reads CASSEVPRGSADEQFF. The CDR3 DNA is TGTGCCAGCAGTGAAGTCCCCAGGGGGTCCGCTGATGAGCAGTTCTTC.